Below, 3 T cell receptor beta chains from the same sample are listed, as sequenced in a study of tumor-infiltrating lymphocytes in primary liver carcinoma. Between about 18 and 33 mg of unsorted bulk tissue served as the source from which RNA and DNA were co-extracted. TCR beta cDNA was made from 500 ng total RNA with a constant-region primer. Construction of TCR beta libraries relied on three successive nested multiplex PCR rounds employing slightly modified ARM-PCR. Rounds one and two of PCR, each of roughly 10 cycles, were primed with TRBV1-TRBV30 forward primers and a C-beta reverse primer. TCRdb processed the multiplex PCR reads anew with MiXCR; each CDR3 protein has one entry. The data contain 25,000 to 35,000 distinct CDR3 sequences, roughly two thirds of them singletons. Specimen: liver tumor tissue from sampling region 3. Subset specified: tumor region T3, left-lateral pole. The receptors shown here come from a woman between 25 and 40 years old with primary liver carcinoma and hepatitis B virus infection.

Note on this clonotype: With a much larger clone just one base away, this may be a read error. The V and J genes are TRBV11-2 and TRBJ2-1, with D perhaps TRBD2 (5 bases). Germline lookup yields CDR1 SGHAT and CDR2 FQNNGV. This CDR3 is 15 amino acids long. CDR3 in DNA: TGTGTCAGCAGCTTAGAGGGTGAGGAGAACATTGGGCAGTTCTTC. Its translation is CVSSLEGEENIGQFF.

This clonotype was observed at least ten times. The chain combines TRBV11-2 with TRBJ2-7; 7 bases map to TRBD2. The CDR3 has 13 residues. V gave up 2 bases and J gave up 6 bases; unmatched junction bases: 4. The V gene's germline CDR1 is SGHAT and CDR2 FQNNGV. The CDR3 loop reads CASSLTSVSEQYF. In nucleotides, the CDR3 is TGTGCCAGCAGCTTAACTAGCGTGAGCGAGCAGTACTTC.

This clonotype was seen more than once but under ten times. This chain's CDR3 is CASSLALSYAQGGPFF. In DNA form, the CDR3 reads TGTGCCAGCAGCTTAGCCCTCAGTTACGCTCAGGGGGGACCTTTCTTT. The genes are TRBV11-3 and TRBJ1-1; 7 bases are a match to TRBD1. The CDR3 has 16 residues. J gave up 12 bases and V 1 base, and 17 bases lay outside the gene matches. The germline gives CDR1 SGHNT, CDR2 YENEEA.